Following are 22 T cell receptor beta chains from one sample sequenced in a study of blood T cell repertoires in COVID-19. Sequencing was performed with immunoSEQ multiplex PCR; in TCRdb, only in-frame clones are kept and a portion is missing. Counted here are 70,000 to 100,000 clones, approximately 90% occurring once; the ten biggest clones make up 4.8%. Sequencing used peripheral blood. The source of these receptors is a woman older than 75 with active COVID-19.

This chain uses TRBV29-1 with TRBJ2-1; 7 bases are a match to TRBD1. Looked up from germline, CDR1 is SQVTM and CDR2 is ANQGSEA. CDR3 length equals 14 residues. V was pared by 3 bases and J by 7 bases, with 9 bases of the junction left unmatched. The CDR3 is CSVDPGQMTNEQFF. In nucleotides, the CDR3 is TGCAGCGTTGACCCGGGACAGATGACAAATGAGCAGTTCTTC.

The chain links TRBV19 to TRBJ2-5, with TRBD2 as a possible D gene (5 bases). This CDR3 has 15 residues. Between the trimmed V and J ends, which lost 4 bases and 7 bases, there was a span of 19 bases. Germline values: CDR1 LNHDA, CDR2 SQIVND (reference sequence). This chain's CDR3 is CASSTPGRLGGTQYF. Written as DNA, the CDR3 is TGTGCCAGTAGTACCCCGGGTCGCCTTGGAGGGACCCAGTACTTC.

This sequence joins TRBV18 and TRBJ1-1; TRBD1 matches at 10 bases. The CDR3 is made up of 16 amino acids. Per the germline V gene, CDR1 is KGHSH and CDR2 is LQKENI. Trimming removed 3 bases from V and 3 bases from J; junction bases left unmatched: 7. The CDR3 DNA is TGTGCCAGCTCACCCCCGGGACAGGGGCGGGACACTGAAGCTTTCTTT. This encodes CASSPPGQGRDTEAFF.

CDR3 bases: TGTGCCAGCACCCAGTCTCGGGGGGGAGGCTACACCTTC. Translation gives CASTQSRGGGYTF. The V gene is TRBV6-5, the J gene TRBJ1-2; possible D gene TRBD1, 5 bases. The germline CDR1 and CDR2 sequences are MNHEY and SVGAGI. V shed 7 bases and J shed 8 bases, with 17 bases lying between them. This CDR3 comprises 13 residues.

The chain couples TRBV20-1 to TRBJ1-2; 7 bases match TRBD1. This CDR3 comprises 13 residues. The trim removed 3 bases at V and 7 bases at J, leaving 8 bases unmatched. Germline CDR1 reads DFQATT; CDR2 reads SNEGSKA (reference sequence). Written as DNA, the CDR3 is TGCAGTGCTAGTATAAGGGGGCAGGGTGGCTACACCTTC. It translates to CSASIRGQGGYTF.

The chain combines TRBV30 with TRBJ1-2; D is unclear. CDR3 length: 14 amino acids. Germline CDR1 GTSNPN, CDR2 SVGIG (reference sequence). The V gene lost 1 base and the J gene lost 4 bases, with 13 bases spanning the gap. CDR3 in DNA: TGTGCCTGGAGTGCGGTCTTCTACCCCTATGGCTACACCTTC. Its protein product is CAWSAVFYPYGYTF.

On this clone: The junction shows a germline mismatch at one end, possibly a read error. CDR3 DNA sequence: TGTGCCACCAGCAGAGATGACCACCTGGCAGGGGAGTTT. Amino acids: CATSRDDHLAGEF. The chain has TRBV15 and TRBJ2-3; a possible D gene is TRBD1 (6 bases). This CDR3 comprises 13 residues. Germline V gene data show CDR1 as LNHNV and CDR2 as YYDKDF (reference sequence).

With respect to this clone: Germline is not matched at one junction end, which may reflect a read error. The chain has TRBV4-1 and TRBJ2-4; a possible D gene is TRBD2 (6 bases). Germline CDR1 MGHRA, CDR2 YSYEKL. CDR3 length: 13 amino acids. Written as DNA, the CDR3 is TGCGCCAGCAGCCAAGTGGGAGGAGCGGTAACCTTCTTC. Translating gives CASSQVGGAVTFF.

This clone was seen only once. The chain links TRBV27 to TRBJ2-7, with D tentatively TRBD1 (5 bases). The germline CDR1 and CDR2 sequences are MNHEY and SMNVEV (reference sequence). V lost 2 bases to trimming and J lost 4 bases, with 12 bases between them. The CDR3 runs 14 residues. CDR3 residues: CASSLNQGGYEQYF. The CDR3 region has the DNA TGTGCCAGCAGTTTAAACCAGGGTGGGTACGAGCAGTACTTC.

The gene calls are TRBV7-9 and TRBJ2-1; 9 nucleotides agree with TRBD2. This CDR3 is 16 amino acids long. Germline values: CDR1 SEHNR, CDR2 FQNEAQ (reference sequence). With 4 bases clipped from V and 5 bases from J, the junction kept 9 bases outside the gene matches. Here the CDR3 DNA reads TGTGCCAGCAGCTCGCGAAGCCTAGCGGGGCACAATGAGCAGTTCTTC. Translating it yields CASSSRSLAGHNEQFF.

The chain has TRBV29-1 and TRBJ1-5; tentatively, D is TRBD1 (5 bases). Germline lookup yields CDR1 SQVTM and CDR2 ANQGSEA. The CDR3 is 14 residues long. Trimming took 3 bases from V and 2 from J, leaving 11 bases between them. CDR3 loop: CSVEVGVGNQPQHF. For the CDR3, the DNA is TGCAGCGTTGAGGTAGGGGTGGGCAATCAGCCCCAGCATTTT.

The chain links TRBV5-6 to TRBJ2-6; 7 positions agree with TRBD2. V was pared by 2 bases and J by 0 bases, with 8 bases of the junction left unmatched. Germline V CDR1 and CDR2: SGHDT, YYEEEE. This CDR3 comprises 18 residues. The CDR3 protein is CASSFFGTTLSGANVLTF. CDR3 coding DNA: TGTGCCAGCAGCTTTTTCGGGACTACCCTCTCTGGGGCCAACGTCCTGACTTTC.

The V gene is TRBV6-4, the J gene TRBJ2-3, with TRBD1 as a possible D gene (6 bases). There are 13 residues in the CDR3. The germline V gene encodes CDR1 MRHNA and CDR2 SNTAGT. Trimming took off 2 bases at V and 3 bases at J, with 6 bases between the two ends. The CDR3 DNA sequence: TGTGCCAGCAGTGACCAGGGGACAGATACGCAGTATTTT. Translation: CASSDQGTDTQYF.

This clone was seen only once. The chain recombines TRBV2 with TRBJ2-7; no clear D. CDR1 is SNHLY, CDR2 FYNNEI, per germline. The V and J ends lost 6 bases and 3 bases respectively, with 6 bases between them. The CDR3 is 11 residues long. CDR3 coding DNA: TGTGCCAGCAGCCAAAACTACGAGCAGTACTTC. Its protein is CASSQNYEQYF.

This clone was picked up one time. A junction end diverges from the germline sequence, so it may reflect a read error. The chain employs TRBV7-7 and TRBJ2-1; TRBD2 aligns across 10 bases. This CDR3 has 14 amino acids. Germline assignment: CDR1 SSHAT and CDR2 FNYEAQ (reference sequence). For the CDR3, the DNA is TGTGCTAGCAGCCAAAGCGGGAGGGGAAATGAGCAGTTCTTC. It specifies CASSQSGRGNEQFF.

For the CDR3, the DNA is TGCGCCAGCAGCCAACTCGGAGGGCGGGGGGTGCGAGGCTACACCTTC. This sequence encodes CASSQLGGRGVRGYTF. The chain couples TRBV4-3 to TRBJ1-2; perhaps TRBD1 as D (5 bases). CDR3 length equals 16 residues. The germline V gene has CDR1 LGHNA and CDR2 YSLEER. The V gene lost 2 bases and the J gene lost 8 bases, with 21 bases spanning the gap.

The chain joins TRBV24-1 to TRBJ2-3, with 7 bases lining up with TRBD1. The CDR3 covers 14 residues. The trim removed 4 bases at V and 1 base at J, leaving 1 base unmatched. Germline V gene lookup returns CDR1 KGHDR and CDR2 SFDVKD. The CDR3 coding sequence is TGTGCCACCAGTGAAGACAGGGGCACAGATACGCAGTATTTT. Its translation is CATSEDRGTDTQYF.

This clone is a singleton in its sample. This rearrangement joins TRBV28 to TRBJ1-1, with D unresolved. V lost 10 bases and J lost 0, with 9 bases in between. This CDR3 has 12 amino acids. Germline CDR1 and CDR2: MDHEN and SYDVKM. The CDR3 nucleotides read TGTGCCACCGCTAGTGTGAACACTGAAGCTTTCTTT. This encodes CATASVNTEAFF.

This rearrangement joins TRBV5-8 to TRBJ1-5; TRBD1 aligns across 8 bases. CDR1 SGHTS and CDR2 YDEGEE come from the germline V gene. V lost 4 bases to trimming and J lost 6 bases; unmatched junction nucleotides: 6. The CDR3 runs 14 residues. The CDR3 nucleotides are TGTGCCAGCAGCCGGGGACAGGTTGGTCAGCCCCAGCATTTT. Protein product: CASSRGQVGQPQHF.

The chain uses TRBV6-5 and TRBJ2-5; 7 nucleotides agree with TRBD1. This CDR3 is built from 15 residues. Germline V gives CDR1 MNHEY, CDR2 SVGAGI. The V and J ends lost 5 bases and 5 bases, in that order; junction bases with no gene match: 11. The CDR3 here is CASSPNQGGQETQYF. CDR3 coding DNA: TGTGCCAGCAGTCCCAACCAAGGGGGACAGGAGACCCAGTACTTC.

The chain employs TRBV28 and TRBJ1-5; a possible D gene is TRBD1 (5 bases). Trimming cost V 2 bases and J 5 bases, with 10 bases left between them. CDR3 size: 14 residues. Germline V gene data show CDR1 as MDHEN and CDR2 as SYDVKM. In DNA form, the CDR3 reads TGTGCCAGCAGTTTAATTCGGGGGGATCAGCCCCAGCATTTT. It encodes CASSLIRGDQPQHF.

The DNA for the CDR3 is TGTGCCAGCTCCCAGTACCAGGGTGTCGGGGAGCTGTTTTTT. It yields the protein CASSQYQGVGELFF. V and J are TRBV18 and TRBJ2-2, with D perhaps TRBD1 (5 bases). The germline gives CDR1 KGHSH, CDR2 LQKENI. The CDR3 sequence is 14 residues long. Trimming took 6 bases from V and 7 from J, leaving 15 bases between them. Full variable domain (missing parts from reference TRBV18 and TRBJ2-2): NAGVMQNPRHLVRRRGQEARLRCSPMKGHSHVYWYRQLPEEGLKFMVYLQKENIIDESGMPKERFSAEFPKEGPSILRIQQVVRGDSAAYFCASSQYQGVGELFFGEGSRLTVL.